This T cell receptor (beta chain) was sequenced in a study of control samples from healthy donors and cancer patients. Sequenced by immunoSEQ multiplex PCR; TCRdb stores in-frame clones only, minus some. The sample shows about 230,000 clones, over 75% of them seen only once. The CDR3 is 15 amino acids. Germline-derived CDR1 and CDR2 are MNHEY and SVGAGI. The J segment lost 2 bases and the V segment lost 6 bases, leaving 5 bases of the junction unmatched. The sample was PBMCs. The chain uses TRBV6-5 and TRBJ1-5; TRBD1 matches at 9 bases. This clonotype was sampled from a woman aged 60-75 years with lung cancer. Here the CDR3 reads CASRRDRVGNQPQHF. The CDR3 coding sequence is TGTGCCAGCAGGAGGGACAGGGTCGGCAATCAGCCCCAGCATTTT.